A single sample is the source of the 29 T cell receptor beta chains below, sequenced in a study of CDR3 diversity in severe acne. TCRdb recomputed calls from the PCR reads with MiXCR, one row per CDR3 protein. Of about 85,000 distinct CDR3 sequences in the sample, about half were seen once. Material for sequencing was blood. These TCRs come from a male donor in good health, serving as a control.

The V gene is TRBV29-1, the J gene TRBJ2-3, with 14 bases identical to TRBD2. The CDR3 totals 15 residues. Looked up from germline, CDR1 is SQVTM and CDR2 is ANQGSEA. With 5 bases clipped from V and 2 bases from J, the junction kept 3 bases outside the gene matches. CDR3 in amino acids: CSVRTSGGYTDTQYF. The CDR3 coding sequence is TGCAGCGTTCGGACTAGCGGGGGGTACACAGATACGCAGTATTTT.

This rearrangement joins TRBV25-1 to TRBJ1-5; D gene unclear. The CDR3 runs 14 residues. V was clipped by 8 bases and J by 2 bases, with 13 bases between them. Germline lookup yields CDR1 MGHDK and CDR2 SYGVNS. The CDR3 spells CASLIGGGNQPQHF. The CDR3, as DNA: TGTGCCAGCCTGATTGGCGGGGGCAATCAGCCCCAGCATTTT. Full variable domain (outside the CDR3, taken from reference TRBV25-1 and TRBJ1-5): EADIYQTPRYLVIGTGKKITLECSQTMGHDKMYWYQQDPGMELHLIHYSYGVNSTEKGDLSSESTVSRIRTEHFPLTLESARPSHTSQYLCASLIGGGNQPQHFGDGTRLSIL.

In regard to this clonotype: A read error is likely, as this CDR3 ends without the conserved phenylalanine or tryptophan. Because the CDR3's place on the DNA is in doubt, the DNA is left out and the CDR3 is given as listed by TCRdb. This chain joins TRBV20-1 and TRBJ2-1. Germline CDR1 and CDR2: DFQATT and SNEGSKA (reference sequence). Termini included, the CDR3 measures 12 amino acids. CDR3 sequence reads: CIGLSSYNEQRY.

The V gene is TRBV24-1, the J gene TRBJ1-3; tentative D call: TRBD1 (5 bases). This CDR3 region has 16 residues. V was clipped by 9 bases and J by 2 bases, with 19 bases between them. Germline-derived CDR1 and CDR2 are KGHDR and SFDVKD. CDR3 loop: CATGVGEGRAGNTIYF. The CDR3 nucleotides read TGTGCCACCGGAGTGGGCGAGGGGAGAGCTGGAAACACCATATATTTT.

This clonotype was counted many times. This chain links TRBV24-1 with TRBJ2-3; D is uncertain. With 4 bases removed from V and 4 bases from J, the gap between germline ends came to 11 bases. The CDR3 length is 14 residues. CDR1 KGHDR and CDR2 SFDVKD come from the germline V gene. The CDR3 coding sequence is TGTGCCACCAGTGACGTTGACGTCCCAGATACGCAGTATTTT. Translating it yields CATSDVDVPDTQYF.

The gene calls are TRBV15 and TRBJ2-5; the D gene is possibly TRBD2 (5 bases). CDR1 LNHNV and CDR2 YYDKDF come from the germline V gene (reference sequence). The CDR3 covers 14 residues. The V end was cut by 3 bases, the J end by 4 bases, with 12 bases between. The CDR3 sequence is CATSSRRGGETQYF. The DNA of the CDR3 is TGTGCCACCAGCAGCCGTCGGGGTGGAGAGACCCAGTACTTC.

Only a few counts were recorded for this clonotype. The V and J genes are TRBV7-6 and TRBJ1-1; D is ambiguous. Germline V CDR1 and CDR2: SGHVS, FNYEAQ. Trimming left V 5 bases short and J 3 bases short, with 10 bases between. This CDR3 contains 13 residues. The CDR3, as DNA: TGTGCCAGCAGCCGGTATGACTACACTGAAGCTTTCTTT. Translating gives CASSRYDYTEAFF. Looking up the rest from reference TRBV7-6 and TRBJ1-1 gives the full variable domain: GAGVSQSPRYKVTKRGQDVALRCDPISGHVSLYWYRQALGQGPEFLTYFNYEAQQDKSGLPNDRFSAERPEGSISTLTIQRTEQRDSAMYRCASSRYDYTEAFFGQGTRLTVV.

The chain links TRBV10-3 to TRBJ1-2; D might be TRBD1 (6 bases). Germline-derived CDR1 and CDR2 are ENHRY and SYGVKD. V lost 3 bases, J lost 6 bases, and 14 bases lay in between. This CDR3 contains 14 residues. The CDR3 bases are TGTGCCATCAGTGATGGGGGCCCGGAAAATGGCTACACCTTC. Amino acids: CAISDGGPENGYTF.

This clonotype came up many times. It may be a read error: a sequence one base away is much more abundant. V and J are TRBV11-2 and TRBJ1-2; D possibly corresponds to TRBD1 (5 bases). CDR3 length: 15 residues. Deletions cut 5 bases from V and 5 bases from J, with 18 bases between. CDR1 and CDR2 from the germline V gene are SGHAT and FQNNGV. CDR3 sequence (DNA): TGTGCCAGCAGCCGTGGGTCGGTCAGGGAGTATGGCTACACCTTC. The encoded protein is CASSRGSVREYGYTF.

V usage is TRBV20-1 and J usage is TRBJ1-5; a possible D gene is TRBD1 (5 bases). The ends were cut back, 4 bases at V and 6 bases at J, with 19 bases in the middle. The CDR3 runs to 15 residues. CDR1 is DFQATT and CDR2 is SNEGSKA in the germline V gene (reference sequence). The CDR3 loop is CSAMGGAKNIQPQHF. CDR3 bases: TGCAGTGCTATGGGGGGAGCCAAAAACATTCAGCCCCAGCATTTT.

This clonotype was counted between two and nine times. This rearrangement joins TRBV19 to TRBJ2-3; D is uncertain. In germline, CDR1 is LNHDA, CDR2 SQIVND (reference sequence). This CDR3 comprises 14 residues. The ends were cut back, 4 bases at V and 0 bases at J, with 8 bases in the middle. The CDR3 sequence: CASSTRGSTDTQYF. The CDR3 bases are TGTGCCAGTAGTACCAGAGGAAGCACAGATACGCAGTATTTT. Full variable domain (missing parts from reference TRBV19 and TRBJ2-3): DGGITQSPKYLFRKEGQNVTLSCEQNLNHDAMYWYRQDPGQGLRLIYYSQIVNDFQKGDIAEGYSVSREKKESFPLTVTSAQKNPTAFYLCASSTRGSTDTQYFGPGTRLTVL.

This clonotype was seen only a few times. The chain combines TRBV28 with TRBJ2-7, with D possibly matching TRBD1 (5 bases). The V end lost 6 bases, the J end lost 2 bases, and 14 bases lay between the germline ends. The CDR3 length is 14 residues. CDR1 is MDHEN, CDR2 SYDVKM, per germline. The CDR3 loop reads CASSPPDTAYEQYF. As DNA, the CDR3 is TGTGCCAGCAGCCCACCGGACACCGCCTACGAGCAGTACTTC.

The chain has TRBV20-1 and TRBJ1-3; 10 nucleotides agree with TRBD1. CDR1 DFQATT and CDR2 SNEGSKA come from the germline V gene (reference sequence). CDR3 length: 14 amino acids. Germline trimming cut 4 bases from V and 2 bases from J; bases unmatched to any gene: 2. The CDR3 region has the DNA TGCAGTGCTACGGGGACAGGGGCTGGAAACACCATATATTTT. Protein product: CSATGTGAGNTIYF.

To note about this clonotype: The DNA is left out, because the CDR3 cannot be placed on it with certainty; the CDR3 is given as TCRdb lists it. The J gene is TRBJ1-3, the V gene TRBV5-1; the table calls TRBD1, which could not be checked here. The CDR3 contains 22 residues when both ends are counted. Germline V gives CDR1 SGHRS, CDR2 YFSETQ. CDR3 region: CASSQGTGPLYEQYFGPGTIYF.

There are a few counts of this clonotype. The chain employs TRBV7-8 and TRBJ1-5, with 9 nucleotides matching TRBD1. The length of the CDR3 is 13 residues. Germline V gene data show CDR1 as SGHVS and CDR2 as FQNEAQ. Unmatched junction bases numbered 2, after V lost 5 bases and J lost 6 bases. DNA of the CDR3: TGTGCCAGCAGCACGGACAGGGGTCAGCCCCAGCATTTT. Amino acid sequence: CASSTDRGQPQHF.

There are a few counts of this clonotype. The V and J genes are TRBV9 and TRBJ2-4; D is possibly TRBD1 or TRBD2 (6 bases each). The V end was cut by 0 bases, the J end by 0 bases, with 10 bases between. Germline lookup yields CDR1 SGDLS and CDR2 YYNGEE. This CDR3 comprises 16 residues. The CDR3, as DNA: TGTGCCAGCAGCGTAGAGCCGGGGGCAGCCAAAAACATTCAGTACTTC. Translation: CASSVEPGAAKNIQYF.

The chain carries TRBV25-1 and TRBJ1-4; D unresolved. The ends were cut back, 10 bases at V and 6 bases at J, with 12 bases in the middle. Germline-derived CDR1 and CDR2 are MGHDK and SYGVNS. The length of the CDR3 is 12 residues. For the CDR3, the DNA is TGTGCCAACGCTGAATTGGATGAAAAACTGTTTTTT. The encoded protein is CANAELDEKLFF.

In its sample, this clonotype is medium-sized. The chain is built from TRBV25-1 and TRBJ2-1; 7 bases match TRBD1. The CDR3 is made up of 16 amino acids. Germline V gene data show CDR1 as MGHDK and CDR2 as SYGVNS. V lost 8 bases, J lost 4 bases, and 14 bases stayed unmatched. This CDR3 is CASGFKGQTFYNEQFF. As DNA, the CDR3 is TGTGCCAGCGGATTCAAGGGACAGACTTTTTACAATGAGCAGTTCTTC.

At least ten counts were recorded for this clonotype. The chain links TRBV24-1 to TRBJ1-5, with 7 positions matching TRBD1. The V segment lost 2 bases and the J segment 0 bases; nucleotides outside the gene matches: 12. This CDR3 region has 19 residues. Germline CDR1 KGHDR, CDR2 SFDVKD. The CDR3 DNA follows: TGTGCCACCAGTGATTCAAGGGACAGTCCAATTGTTAGCAATCAGCCCCAGCATTTT. Its translation: CATSDSRDSPIVSNQPQHF.

This clonotype was picked up many times. The V call is TRBV18, the J call TRBJ2-5; D uncertain. The CDR3 sequence is 13 residues long. Trimming removed 3 bases at V and 2 bases at J, with 7 bases between. Germline CDR1 reads KGHSH; CDR2 reads LQKENI. DNA of the CDR3: TGTGCCAGCTCACCGACGTTGCAAGAGACCCAGTACTTC. Protein: CASSPTLQETQYF.

By proportion, this clonotype is medium-sized. The chain employs TRBV25-1 and TRBJ2-1; D is possibly TRBD2 (5 bases). CDR3 length: 16 amino acids. Germline V CDR1 and CDR2: MGHDK, SYGVNS. The ends were cut back, 5 bases at V and 5 bases at J, with 19 bases in the middle. CDR3 sequence reads: CASSSPASGPHNEQFF. DNA for the CDR3: TGTGCCAGCAGTTCCCCCGCCAGCGGACCTCACAATGAGCAGTTCTTC. Complete variable domain (other parts from reference TRBV25-1 and TRBJ2-1): EADIYQTPRYLVIGTGKKITLECSQTMGHDKMYWYQQDPGMELHLIHYSYGVNSTEKGDLSSESTVSRIRTEHFPLTLESARPSHTSQYLCASSSPASGPHNEQFFGPGTRLTVL.

The gene calls are TRBV14 and TRBJ1-4; 8 positions match TRBD1. CDR1 is SGHDN, CDR2 FVKESK, per germline. Trimming removed 4 bases from V and 8 bases from J; junction bases left unmatched: 3. The CDR3 is made up of 13 amino acids. Here the CDR3 DNA reads TGTGCCAGCAGCCGGACAGGGAACGAAAAACTGTTTTTT. It translates to CASSRTGNEKLFF.

This clonotype was seen ten or more times. V and J are TRBV6-6 and TRBJ1-1, with 10 bases identical to TRBD1. V was clipped by 6 bases and J by 5 bases; unmatched bases: 6. CDR3 length: 14 amino acids. Per germline, CDR1 MNHNY and CDR2 SVGAGI (reference sequence). CDR3 nucleotide sequence: TGTGCCAGCAGCAGGACAGGGGGAGGGACTGAAGCTTTCTTT. Protein sequence: CASSRTGGGTEAFF.

This clonotype came up once. This chain connects TRBV20-1 to TRBJ1-2; possibly TRBD1 for D (5 bases). The CDR3 spans 15 residues. Deletions cut 3 bases from V and 7 bases from J, with 21 bases between. Per germline, CDR1 DFQATT and CDR2 SNEGSKA (reference sequence). The CDR3 region has the DNA TGCAGTGCTAGTGAGACCGGGACGGGCTGGAGTGGCTACACCTTC. Translation gives CSASETGTGWSGYTF.

This chain uses TRBV10-3 with TRBJ1-1; no firm D call. Trimming stripped 9 bases from V and 2 bases from J, with 16 bases between. The germline gives CDR1 ENHRY, CDR2 SYGVKD. This CDR3 spans 14 amino acids. This CDR3 is CAMSPRAENTEAFF. For the CDR3, the DNA is TGTGCCATGAGCCCAAGGGCCGAAAACACTGAAGCTTTCTTT.

On this clonotype itself: A much larger clonotype is one base distant, so this may be a read error. CDR3 bases: TGTGCCAGCAGCGCTGGGACGGAAAATGAAGCTTTATTT. Its protein is CASSAGTENEALF. The rearrangement links TRBV9 to TRBJ1-1; perhaps TRBD1 as D (5 bases). Germline CDR1 SGDLS, CDR2 YYNGEE. CDR3 length: 13 amino acids.

CDR3 coding DNA: TGTGCCAGCAGCCAAGATCCCAGTTGGACTGAAGCTTTCTTT. Amino acid sequence: CASSQDPSWTEAFF. The rearrangement links TRBV14 to TRBJ1-1; D remains ambiguous. Trimming took 0 bases from V and 5 from J, leaving 10 bases between them. CDR3 length: 14 amino acids. From germline, CDR1 is SGHDN and CDR2 FVKESK.

V and J are TRBV6-5 and TRBJ1-1; 7 nucleotides line up with TRBD1. This CDR3 is built from 12 residues. V lost 5 bases, J lost 4 bases, and 1 base stayed unmatched. The germline V gene has CDR1 MNHEY and CDR2 SVGAGI. Here the CDR3 reads CASSTGATEAFF. CDR3 nucleotides: TGTGCCAGCAGTACAGGGGCCACTGAAGCTTTCTTT.

For this clonotype: A much larger clone differs by one base, so this may be a read error. The chain has TRBV24-1 and TRBJ2-7; 7 bases fit TRBD2. V shed 6 bases and J 7 bases; nucleotides not matched to a gene: 2. The CDR3 length is 11 residues. Germline-derived CDR1 and CDR2 are KGHDR and SFDVKD. The CDR3: CATSLGGEQYF. The CDR3 DNA reads TGTGCCACCAGTCTGGGGGGGGAGCAGTACTTC.